This T cell receptor (beta chain) was observed in a study of blood T cells in healthy people across ages. Concerning this clonotype: What it recognizes is unknown.

Notes on the study in general: Long-lived donors carried more naive CD4+ cells and greater diversity than aged donors.

This CDR3 has 14 amino acids. Deletions cut 11 bases from V and 0 bases from J, with 17 bases between. Germline assignment: CDR1 SSHAT and CDR2 FNYEAQ (reference sequence). It was with a sample-barcoded 5' primer and a J-beta primer mix that a second PCR of roughly 6 to 12 cycles was run. TCRdb re-analysed the 5' RACE reads in MiXCR, keeping a single row per CDR3 protein. Of 850,000 to 1,300,000 distinct CDR3 sequences listed, around 43% are singletons. The chain employs TRBV7-7 and TRBJ2-7, with D hard to call. Material: blood. The TCR originated in a woman aged 60-70 years in good health. The CDR3 nucleotides read TGTGCCCCACGGCGGCGAGTAAGCTCCTACGAGCAGTACTTC. This translates into CAPRRRVSSYEQYF.